Listed below are T cell receptor beta chains from one sample, sequenced in a study of graft-versus-host responses after intestinal transplantation. Sequencing used immunoSEQ multiplex PCR; TCRdb keeps in-frame clones, though not all of them. The table includes roughly 5,600 clones, around 76% detected once. Here the sequenced sample was ileum tissue, taken roughly 32 weeks after intestinal transplant. The receptors shown here come from a human patient who received an intestinal transplant, so some T cells may come from the graft donor. Each CDR3 is given with its conserved first and last residue. The D gene is left open where the match is weak. Clone size, where shown, is once, few, many, or a class for clones that have expanded.

D gene	clone size	V gene	J gene	CDR3 DNA	CDR3 protein
NA	few	TRBV16	TRBJ1-1	TGTGCCAGCAGCCAATCCAAGGGCACTGAAGCTTTCTTT	CASSQSKGTEAFF
TRBD2	NA	TRBV27	TRBJ2-2	TGTGCCAGCAACCTAGCGGGGGTCGGCACCGGGGAGCTGTTTTTT	CASNLAGVGTGELFF
NA	NA	TRBV9	TRBJ2-7	TGTGCCAGCAGCGTAGGCGGACAGACTACTTACGAGCAGTACTTC	CASSVGGQTTYEQYF
NA	once	TRBV9	TRBJ2-2	TGTGCCAGCAGCCAGTATAACACCGGGGAGCTGTTTTTT	CASSQYNTGELFF
NA	NA	TRBV27	TRBJ2-7	TGTGCCAGCAGTTTGGGCGCCGAGCAGTACTTC	CASSLGAEQYF
NA	few	TRBV5-1	TRBJ1-4	TGCGCCAGCAGTTCCCGGGTGGATAATGAAAAACTGTTTTTT	CASSSRVDNEKLFF
NA	few	TRBV19	TRBJ1-2	TGTGCCAGTAGTATAGGAATACAGGGTTCGGATGGCTACACCTTC	CASSIGIQGSDGYTF
TRBD2	NA	TRBV4-2	TRBJ2-2	TGTGCCAGCACCCAAGTTAGGACTAGCGGGGGGGCGAACACCGGGGAGCGGTTTTTT	CASTQVRTSGGANTGERFF
TRBD1	NA	TRBV19	TRBJ2-1	TGTGCCAGTAGTATAGATGCGGCAGGGGGCAATGAGCAGTTCTTC	CASSIDAAGGNEQFF
TRBD2	NA	TRBV6-5	TRBJ2-5	TGTGCCAGCAGGCCAGCGGGGGGGCCTATGGCGACCCAGTACTTC	CASRPAGGPMATQYF
NA	NA	TRBV6-6	TRBJ1-2	TGTGCCAGCAGTTCTGATTCTCGGGAGGGTGGCTACACCTTC	CASSSDSREGGYTF
NA	NA	TRBV28	TRBJ2-7	TGTGCCAGCAGTTTCGGGGTAGAAGAGCAGTACTTC	CASSFGVEEQYF
TRBD2	NA	TRBV5-6	TRBJ2-3	TGTGCCAGCAGCTTGGAACTAGCGGGGTTCACAGATACGCAGTATTTT	CASSLELAGFTDTQYF
TRBD2	NA	TRBV11-1	TRBJ2-7	TGTGCCAGCAGCCCCCGACCTTATAGCGGGGGAGCCTACGAGCAGTACTTC	CASSPRPYSGGAYEQYF
TRBD1	NA	TRBV16	TRBJ2-5	TGTGCCAGCAGCCACGCCTGGGGACAGGGTGAGACCCAGTACTTC	CASSHAWGQGETQYF
NA	NA	TRBV7-9	TRBJ1-3	TGTGCCAGCAGACAGGGCCCGGGGGGAAACACCATATATTTT	CASRQGPGGNTIYF